This T cell receptor (beta chain) stems from a study of CXCR3 chemokines and chemotherapy response in bladder cancer. TCRdb reprocessed the PCR reads via MiXCR and lists one record per CDR3 protein. The table lists some 1,400 distinct CDR3 sequences, about 6% of them singletons. Germline CDR1 MNHEY, CDR2 SMNVEV (reference sequence). The CDR3 runs to 13 residues. Trimming left V 5 bases short and J 4 bases short, with 11 bases between. This clonotype was detected ten times or more. The sample was acquired from a patient whose treatment included neoadjuvant chemotherapy. The J gene is TRBJ1-2, the V gene TRBV27, with D maybe TRBD1 (6 bases). The sequence came from a human donor with bladder cancer that responded to neoadjuvant chemotherapy. The CDR3 region has the DNA TGTGCCAGCAGTCTCGGACAGACCTATGGCTACACCTTC. It yields the protein CASSLGQTYGYTF.